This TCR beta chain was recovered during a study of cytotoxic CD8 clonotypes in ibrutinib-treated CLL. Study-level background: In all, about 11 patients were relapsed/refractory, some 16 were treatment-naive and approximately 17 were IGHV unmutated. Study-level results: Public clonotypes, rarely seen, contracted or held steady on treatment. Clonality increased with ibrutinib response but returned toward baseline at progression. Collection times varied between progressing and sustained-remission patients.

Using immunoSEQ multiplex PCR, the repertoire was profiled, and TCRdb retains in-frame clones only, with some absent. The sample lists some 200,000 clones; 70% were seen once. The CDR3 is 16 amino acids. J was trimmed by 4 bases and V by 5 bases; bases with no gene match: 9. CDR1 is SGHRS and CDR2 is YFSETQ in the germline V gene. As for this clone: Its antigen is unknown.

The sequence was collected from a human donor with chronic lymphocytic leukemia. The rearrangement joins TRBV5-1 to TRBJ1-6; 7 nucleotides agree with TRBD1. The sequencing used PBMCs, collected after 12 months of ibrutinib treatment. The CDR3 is CASSPQGEGYNSPLHF. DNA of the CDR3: TGCGCCAGCAGTCCCCAGGGGGAAGGGTATAATTCACCCCTCCACTTT.